The present entry profiles one T cell receptor (beta chain) with its context. The antigen is unknown. Reverse transcription of roughly 0.5 to 1 ug RNA used random hexamers. It was immunoSEQ multiplex PCR that amplified TCR beta CDR3 across 54 Vbeta and 13 Jbeta. TCRdb independently ran MiXCR on the immunoSEQ multiplex PCR reads; one entry per CDR3 protein. The data show 170,000 or so distinct CDR3 sequences, around 93% seen once. The entry originates in a study of CD8 T cells in Susac syndrome. Study-level findings and limits: The number of individuals included in the study's TCR sequencing and HLA analysis was acknowledged as relatively small.

Germline CDR1 reads SGHTA; CDR2 reads FQGTGA. The CDR3 has 14 residues. V was trimmed by 0 bases and J by 3 bases, leaving 8 bases between them. The chain recombines TRBV7-3 with TRBJ1-1; D call uncertain. Sequencing used CD4+ T cells from PBMCs. This clonotype was obtained from a human donor with multiple sclerosis. CDR3 DNA sequence: TGTGCCAGCAGCTTAACGGACGGATACACTGAAGCTTTCTTT. It yields the protein CASSLTDGYTEAFF.